A single sample gave rise to the 30 T cell receptor beta chains below, sequenced in a study of blood T cell repertoires in COVID-19. Sequenced by immunoSEQ multiplex PCR; TCRdb stores in-frame clones only, minus some. The profile shows 200,000 to 250,000 clones, around 82% of them singletons. The sample taken for sequencing was PBMCs or T cells enriched from blood (not recorded which). The receptors come from a man aged 25-40 years with acute COVID-19.

This chain uses TRBV18 with TRBJ2-7; 9 bases fit TRBD2. Germline trimming cut 1 base from V and 3 bases from J; bases unmatched to any gene: 7. CDR1 and CDR2 from the germline V gene are KGHSH and LQKENI. The CDR3 totals 16 residues. CDR3 sequence reads: CASSPLFSGGHYEQYF. The CDR3, as DNA: TGTGCCAGCTCACCACTGTTTAGCGGGGGCCACTACGAGCAGTACTTC.

The chain uses TRBV6-5 and TRBJ1-5; the D gene is possibly TRBD1 (5 bases). The V end was cut by 6 bases, the J end by 2 bases, with 11 bases between. This CDR3 region has 14 residues. The germline gives CDR1 MNHEY, CDR2 SVGAGI. The CDR3 DNA reads as TGTGCCAGCAGCGGGACTGAACGCAATCAGCCCCAGCATTTT. This sequence encodes CASSGTERNQPQHF.

The genes are TRBV7-3 and TRBJ1-2; tentative D call: TRBD1 (6 bases). This CDR3 spans 13 amino acids. The germline V gene encodes CDR1 SGHTA and CDR2 FQGTGA. V was pared by 4 bases and J by 4 bases, with 10 bases between. CDR3 DNA sequence: TGTGCCAGCAGCTACGGGGGGCCCTATGGCTACACCTTC. Its translation is CASSYGGPYGYTF.

This clone appeared once. The rearrangement links TRBV27 to TRBJ2-1, with 12 bases matching TRBD2. Germline V gene lookup returns CDR1 MNHEY and CDR2 SMNVEV (reference sequence). V was clipped by 3 bases and J by 8 bases; unmatched bases: 2. The CDR3 contains 14 residues. This CDR3 reads CASSLTSGGDEQFF. CDR3 coding DNA: TGTGCCAGCAGTTTGACTAGCGGGGGCGATGAGCAGTTCTTC.

V and J are TRBV18 and TRBJ2-2; the D is unclear. Per the germline V gene, CDR1 is KGHSH and CDR2 is LQKENI. V lost 6 bases, J lost 7 bases, and 21 bases lay in between. CDR3 length: 16 amino acids. The CDR3 protein is CASSTTSRKSGGELFF. The CDR3 coding sequence is TGTGCCAGCTCCACCACATCAAGGAAATCGGGCGGGGAGCTGTTTTTT.

This clone was seen just once. The CDR3 DNA is TGTGCCAGCAGCGTCAGGGTGGAAGGCACAGATACGCAGTATTTT. Translation gives CASSVRVEGTDTQYF. The chain uses TRBV7-6 and TRBJ2-3; tentatively, D is TRBD1 (5 bases). V was shortened by 5 bases and J by 1 base, with 13 bases between the two germline ends. Germline V gene lookup returns CDR1 SGHVS and CDR2 FNYEAQ. The CDR3 sequence is 15 residues long. The full variable domain, with the rest looked up from reference TRBV7-6 and TRBJ2-3, is GAGVSQSPRYKVTKRGQDVALRCDPISGHVSLYWYRQALGQGPEFLTYFNYEAQQDKSGLPNDRFSAERPEGSISTLTIQRTEQRDSAMYRCASSVRVEGTDTQYFGPGTRLTVL.

V and J are TRBV5-4 and TRBJ2-3, with D possibly TRBD2 on 6 matching bases. This CDR3 is 13 amino acids long. Germline CDR1 SGHNT, CDR2 YYREEE (reference sequence). V lost 4 bases, J lost 6 bases, and 12 bases lay in between. CDR3 loop: CASSRSRGDTQYF. In nucleotides, the CDR3 is TGTGCCAGCAGCCGATCCCGGGGGGATACGCAGTATTTT.

The gene calls are TRBV5-1 and TRBJ2-6; D unclear. Germline V gene sequence: CDR1 SGHRS, CDR2 YFSETQ. The CDR3 runs 15 residues. Trimming left V 3 bases short and J 11 bases short, with 18 bases between. The CDR3, as DNA: TGCGCCAGCAGCTACCGTCAGGATGGCGTGGACGTCCTGACTTTC. This gives the protein CASSYRQDGVDVLTF.

J is TRBJ2-1 and V is TRBV7-9; D not certain. Trimming left V 5 bases short and J 5 bases short, with 16 bases between. CDR1 SEHNR and CDR2 FQNEAQ come from the germline V gene (reference sequence). The CDR3 is 15 amino acids. CDR3 DNA sequence: TGTGCCAGCAGCCCTGCCGGGTACCCCCACAATGAGCAGTTCTTC. This encodes CASSPAGYPHNEQFF.

The rearrangement links TRBV9 to TRBJ2-3, with 7 bases aligning to TRBD2. The CDR3 has 17 residues. Germline V gene data show CDR1 as SGDLS and CDR2 as YYNGEE. V gave up 3 bases and J gave up 2 bases; unmatched junction bases: 12. The CDR3 coding sequence is TGTGCCAGCAGCGAACCCCGACTAGCTTTCGACACAGATACGCAGTATTTT. Translated: CASSEPRLAFDTDTQYF.

The chain carries TRBV7-6 and TRBJ2-7; 8 bases fit TRBD1. The germline V gene encodes CDR1 SGHVS and CDR2 FNYEAQ. V gave up 10 bases and J gave up 5 bases; unmatched junction bases: 1. This CDR3 region has 10 residues. The CDR3 region is CATGGDEQYF. CDR3 nucleotides: TGTGCCACAGGGGGCGACGAGCAGTACTTC. Using reference TRBV7-6 and TRBJ2-7 for the parts outside the CDR3, the full variable domain is GAGVSQSPRYKVTKRGQDVALRCDPISGHVSLYWYRQALGQGPEFLTYFNYEAQQDKSGLPNDRFSAERPEGSISTLTIQRTEQRDSAMYRCATGGDEQYFGPGTRLTVT.

In DNA, the CDR3 is TGTGCCAGCAGTTTGGGACATGGGGGCGTGCAGTACTTC. Translation: CASSLGHGGVQYF. J is TRBJ2-7 and V is TRBV12-3 or TRBV12-4; D perhaps matches TRBD1 (6 bases). The length of the CDR3 is 13 residues. V gave up 3 bases and J gave up 9 bases, with 15 bases separating them.

The rearrangement joins TRBV27 to TRBJ2-7, with D tentatively TRBD1 (6 bases). Trimming shortened V by 5 bases and J by 6 bases, and 20 bases separated the two germline ends. The CDR3 consists of 15 residues. Germline CDR1 is MNHEY and CDR2 is SMNVEV (reference sequence). The CDR3: CASSHMDSPLGEQYF. The CDR3 nucleotides are TGTGCCAGCAGTCACATGGACAGCCCCCTGGGCGAGCAGTACTTC.

The V gene is TRBV6-6, the J gene TRBJ1-3, with D possibly being TRBD1 (5 bases). The ends were cut back, 8 bases at V and 0 bases at J, with 14 bases in the middle. This CDR3 has 15 amino acids. Germline assignment: CDR1 MNHNY and CDR2 SVGAGI (reference sequence). The CDR3 sequence: CASEEGTLSGNTIYF. CDR3 nucleotides: TGTGCCAGCGAGGAAGGGACTCTCTCTGGAAACACCATATATTTT.

Concerning this clone itself: This specimen includes other DNA sequences encoding the same CDR3. CDR3 amino acids: CAWSSGGNQPQHF. CDR3 nucleotide sequence: TGTGCCTGGAGTTCGGGGGGAAATCAGCCCCAGCATTTT. V usage is TRBV30 and J usage is TRBJ1-5, with D tentatively TRBD1 (5 bases). The V and J ends lost 2 bases and 4 bases respectively, with 9 bases between them. The CDR3 runs to 13 residues. Germline V gene lookup returns CDR1 GTSNPN and CDR2 SVGIG (reference sequence). Full variable domain (remainder filled in from reference TRBV30 and TRBJ1-5): SQTIHQWPATLVQPVGSPLSLECTVEGTSNPNLYWYRQAAGRGLQLLFYSVGIGQISSEVPQNLSASRPQDRQFILSSKKLLLSDSGFYLCAWSSGGNQPQHFGDGTRLSIL.

The gene calls are TRBV6-4 and TRBJ2-5, with 7 nucleotides matching TRBD2. Germline values: CDR1 MRHNA, CDR2 SNTAGT. This CDR3 is built from 15 residues. After removal of 3 bases from V and 1 base from J, the junction contained 5 bases not matched to a gene. CDR3 nucleotide sequence: TGTGCCAGCAGTGAATCGGGGGGTTCCCAAGAGACCCAGTACTTC. This translates into CASSESGGSQETQYF.

The chain couples TRBV5-1 to TRBJ2-5; D perhaps matches TRBD2 (5 bases). Germline CDR1 reads SGHRS; CDR2 reads YFSETQ. This CDR3 has 14 residues. Trimming removed 4 bases from V and 5 bases from J, with 15 bases in between. CDR3 sequence: CASSAIGPGETQYF. In DNA, the CDR3 is TGCGCCAGCAGCGCCATAGGGCCGGGGGAGACCCAGTACTTC.

This clone appeared a single time. The chain is built from TRBV7-2 and TRBJ1-3; D may be TRBD1 (5 bases). Per germline, CDR1 SGHTA and CDR2 FQGNSA. CDR3 size: 14 residues. V was shortened by 3 bases and J by 2 bases, with 8 bases between the two germline ends. The CDR3 spells CASSFPTAGNTIYF. DNA of the CDR3: TGTGCCAGCAGCTTCCCGACAGCTGGAAACACCATATATTTT.

The rearrangement joins TRBV19 to TRBJ1-5, with D perhaps TRBD1 (5 bases). The germline V and J ends were trimmed by 9 bases and 0 bases, with 9 bases remaining between them. The length of the CDR3 is 13 residues. CDR1 is LNHDA and CDR2 is SQIVND in the germline V gene (reference sequence). The chain's CDR3 is CASGGYSNQPQHF. The DNA of the CDR3 is TGTGCCAGCGGGGGGTATAGCAATCAGCCCCAGCATTTT.

This clone was counted many times. The gene calls are TRBV5-1 and TRBJ2-2; 7 positions agree with TRBD1. After removal of 0 bases from V and 6 bases from J, the junction contained 2 bases not matched to a gene. This CDR3 has 14 amino acids. CDR1 and CDR2 (germline): SGHRS, YFSETQ. The CDR3 reads CASSLDTGAGELFF. CDR3 nucleotides: TGCGCCAGCAGCTTGGACACAGGGGCCGGGGAGCTGTTTTTT. The full variable domain, its missing parts supplied by reference TRBV5-1 and TRBJ2-2, is KAGVTQTPRYLIKTRGQQVTLSCSPISGHRSVSWYQQTPGQGLQFLFEYFSETQRNKGNFPGRFSGRQFSNSRSEMNVSTLELGDSALYLCASSLDTGAGELFFGEGSRLTVL.

The rearrangement links TRBV5-4 to TRBJ2-3; a weak D match, TRBD1 (5 bases). The CDR3 runs to 16 residues. The V end lost 1 base, the J end lost 4 bases, and 16 bases lay between the germline ends. Germline V gene lookup returns CDR1 SGHNT and CDR2 YYREEE (reference sequence). CDR3: CASSLQGVPLPDTQYF. The CDR3 DNA is TGTGCCAGCAGCTTGCAGGGCGTGCCGCTCCCAGATACGCAGTATTTT. Complete variable domain (other parts from reference TRBV5-4 and TRBJ2-3): ETGVTQSPTHLIKTRGQQVTLRCSSQSGHNTVSWYQQALGQGPQFIFQYYREEENGRGNFPPRFSGLQFPNYSSELNVNALELDDSALYLCASSLQGVPLPDTQYFGPGTRLTVL.

The chain joins TRBV9 to TRBJ2-1, with 14 bases lining up with TRBD2. Germline V lookup: CDR1 SGDLS, CDR2 YYNGEE. CDR3 size: 15 residues. V lost 4 bases and J lost 12; bases outside the gene matches: 9. The DNA of the CDR3 is TGTGCCAGCAGCTCTGGACTAGCGGGGGGCAGGGGGCAGTTCTTC. The encoded protein is CASSSGLAGGRGQFF.

The chain has TRBV29-1 and TRBJ2-3, with D uncertain. The CDR3 length is 12 residues. Per the germline V gene, CDR1 is SQVTM and CDR2 is ANQGSEA. Trimming removed 3 bases at V and 4 bases at J, with 8 bases between. DNA for the CDR3: TGCAGCGTTGAGGCTAGTGCAGATACGCAGTATTTT. This translates into CSVEASADTQYF.

This sequence joins TRBV6-5 and TRBJ1-5; TRBD1 is a possible D gene (5 bases). From germline, CDR1 is MNHEY and CDR2 SVGAGI. V lost 0 bases and J lost 4, with 10 bases in between. The CDR3 extends over 15 amino acids. The CDR3 nucleotides are TGTGCCAGCAGTTACTCCTTGACAGATAATCAGCCCCAGCATTTT. Its translation is CASSYSLTDNQPQHF.

This clone was detected only a few times. The chain carries TRBV9 and TRBJ1-2; D is undetermined. V lost 4 bases, J lost 4 bases, and 5 bases lay in between. The CDR3 has 11 residues. Germline V lookup: CDR1 SGDLS, CDR2 YYNGEE. In DNA, the CDR3 is TGTGCCAGCAGCTCCTCCTATGGCTACACCTTC. Amino acids: CASSSSYGYTF.

J is TRBJ1-5 and V is TRBV7-6; unclear D gene. The CDR3 consists of 13 residues. The germline gives CDR1 SGHVS, CDR2 FNYEAQ. With 1 base removed from V and 9 bases from J, the gap between germline ends came to 10 bases. The CDR3 protein is CASSLEGGAPQHF. CDR3 nucleotide sequence: TGTGCCAGCAGCTTAGAAGGCGGTGCGCCCCAGCATTTT.

V gene TRBV5-1 combines with J gene TRBJ2-4; 7 bases agree with TRBD1. The length of the CDR3 is 18 residues. Germline V CDR1 and CDR2: SGHRS, YFSETQ. V was clipped by 2 bases and J by 0 bases; unmatched bases: 11. This CDR3 is CASSLTGTVILAKNIQYF. CDR3 nucleotide sequence: TGCGCCAGCAGCTTAACCGGGACAGTGATTCTAGCCAAAAACATTCAGTACTTC.

The chain links TRBV7-6 to TRBJ1-1; D might be TRBD1 (5 bases). Between the trimmed V and J ends, which lost 7 bases and 3 bases, there was a span of 15 bases. Germline loops: CDR1 SGHVS, CDR2 FNYEAQ. This CDR3 region has 14 residues. The CDR3: CASTPGGRDTEAFF. For the CDR3, the DNA is TGTGCCAGCACCCCGGGGGGGAGGGACACTGAAGCTTTCTTT.

The table lists this clone with a few counts. This chain links TRBV7-9 with TRBJ1-1, with 7 nucleotides matching TRBD1. From germline, CDR1 is SEHNR and CDR2 FQNEAQ (reference sequence). V was clipped by 3 bases and J by 3 bases; unmatched bases: 7. CDR3 length equals 15 residues. The CDR3 is CASSLSNTGDTEAFF. The CDR3 nucleotides are TGTGCCAGCAGCTTGTCCAATACAGGGGACACTGAAGCTTTCTTT.

The chain joins TRBV6-4 to TRBJ2-3; 7 positions match TRBD1. The germline V gene encodes CDR1 MRHNA and CDR2 SNTAGT. V lost 4 bases, J lost 1 base, and 5 bases stayed unmatched. This CDR3 comprises 15 residues. The CDR3 here is CASSADTGGTDTQYF. CDR3 nucleotide sequence: TGTGCCAGCAGTGCCGACACAGGGGGCACAGATACGCAGTATTTT.